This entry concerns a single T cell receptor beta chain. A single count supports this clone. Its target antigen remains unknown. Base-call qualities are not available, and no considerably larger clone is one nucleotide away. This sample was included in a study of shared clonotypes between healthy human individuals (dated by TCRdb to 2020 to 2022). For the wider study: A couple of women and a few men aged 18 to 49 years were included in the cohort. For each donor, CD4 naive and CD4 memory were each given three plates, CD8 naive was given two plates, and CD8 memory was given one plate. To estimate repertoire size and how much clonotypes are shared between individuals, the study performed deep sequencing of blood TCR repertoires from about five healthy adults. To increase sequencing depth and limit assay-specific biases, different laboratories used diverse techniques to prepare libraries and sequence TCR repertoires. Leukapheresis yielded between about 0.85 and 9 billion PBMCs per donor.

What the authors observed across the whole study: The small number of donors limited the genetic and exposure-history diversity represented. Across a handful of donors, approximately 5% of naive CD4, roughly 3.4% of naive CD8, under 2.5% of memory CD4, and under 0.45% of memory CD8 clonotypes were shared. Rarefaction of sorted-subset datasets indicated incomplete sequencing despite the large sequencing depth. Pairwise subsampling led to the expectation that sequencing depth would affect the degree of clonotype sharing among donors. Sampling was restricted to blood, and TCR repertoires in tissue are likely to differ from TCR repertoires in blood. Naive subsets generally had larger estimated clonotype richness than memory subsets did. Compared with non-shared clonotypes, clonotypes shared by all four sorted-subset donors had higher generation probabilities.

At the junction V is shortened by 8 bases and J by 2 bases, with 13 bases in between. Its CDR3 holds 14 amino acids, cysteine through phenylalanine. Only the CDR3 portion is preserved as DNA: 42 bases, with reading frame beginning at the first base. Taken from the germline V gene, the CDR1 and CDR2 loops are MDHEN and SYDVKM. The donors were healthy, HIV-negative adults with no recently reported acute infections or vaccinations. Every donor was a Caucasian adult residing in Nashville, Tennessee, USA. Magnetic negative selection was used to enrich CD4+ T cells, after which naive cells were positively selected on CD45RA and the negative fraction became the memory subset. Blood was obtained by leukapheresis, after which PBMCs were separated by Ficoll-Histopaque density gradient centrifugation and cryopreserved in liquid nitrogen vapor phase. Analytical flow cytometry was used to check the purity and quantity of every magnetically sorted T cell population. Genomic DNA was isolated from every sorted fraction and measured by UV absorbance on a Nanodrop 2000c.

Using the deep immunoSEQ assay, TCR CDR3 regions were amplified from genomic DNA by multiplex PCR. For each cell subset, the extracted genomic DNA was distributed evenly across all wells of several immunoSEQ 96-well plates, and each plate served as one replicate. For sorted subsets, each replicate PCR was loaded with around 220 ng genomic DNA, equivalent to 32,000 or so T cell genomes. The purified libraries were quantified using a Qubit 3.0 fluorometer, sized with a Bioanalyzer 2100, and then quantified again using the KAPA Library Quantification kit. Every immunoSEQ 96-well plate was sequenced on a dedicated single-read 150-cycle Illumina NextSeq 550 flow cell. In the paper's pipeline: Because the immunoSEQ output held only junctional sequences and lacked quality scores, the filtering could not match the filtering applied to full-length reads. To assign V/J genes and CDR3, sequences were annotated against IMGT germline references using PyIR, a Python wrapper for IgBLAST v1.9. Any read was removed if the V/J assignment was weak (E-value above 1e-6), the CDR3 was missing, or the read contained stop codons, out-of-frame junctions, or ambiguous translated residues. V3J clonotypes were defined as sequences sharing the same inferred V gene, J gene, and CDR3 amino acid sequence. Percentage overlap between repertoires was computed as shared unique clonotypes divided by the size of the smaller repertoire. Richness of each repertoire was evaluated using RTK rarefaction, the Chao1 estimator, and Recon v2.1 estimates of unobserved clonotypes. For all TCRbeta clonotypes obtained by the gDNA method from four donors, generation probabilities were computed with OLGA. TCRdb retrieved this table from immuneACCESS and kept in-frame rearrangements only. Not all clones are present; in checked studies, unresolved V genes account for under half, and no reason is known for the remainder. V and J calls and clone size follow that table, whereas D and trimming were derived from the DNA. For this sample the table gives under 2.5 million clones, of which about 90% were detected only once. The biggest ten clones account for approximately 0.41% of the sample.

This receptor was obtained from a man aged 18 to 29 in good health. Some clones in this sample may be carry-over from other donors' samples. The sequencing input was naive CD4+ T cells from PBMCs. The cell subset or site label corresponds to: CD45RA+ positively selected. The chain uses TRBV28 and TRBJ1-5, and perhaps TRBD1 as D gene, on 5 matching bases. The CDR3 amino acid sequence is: CASDRGGGNQPQHF. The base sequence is TGTGCCAGCGATCGGGGGGGAGGCAATCAGCCCCAGCATTTT.